One and the same sample provided the 3 T cell receptor beta chains below, sequenced in a study of identical twins. Via MiXCR, TCRdb re-called the 5' RACE reads, giving one row per CDR3 protein. The sample carries 400,000 to 600,000 distinct CDR3 sequences, under 25% recorded once. The same data also went into a second study, on yellow fever vaccine responses in identical twins.

Sequencing was carried out using CD4+ T cells sorted from blood. All receptors derive from a woman in her late teens or twenties in good health.

This rearrangement joins TRBV28 to TRBJ2-2; unclear D gene. Germline loops: CDR1 MDHEN, CDR2 SYDVKM. Between the trimmed V and J ends, which lost 3 bases and 1 base, there was a span of 9 bases. This CDR3 is 15 amino acids long. The CDR3 reads CASSFARRNTGELFF. In DNA, the CDR3 is TGTGCCAGCAGTTTTGCCAGGCGGAACACCGGGGAGCTGTTTTTT.

This rearrangement joins TRBV12-3 or TRBV12-4 to TRBJ2-5; D gene ambiguous. CDR3 size: 12 residues. Trimming left V 7 bases short and J 4 bases short, with 10 bases between. The DNA of the CDR3 is TGTGCCAGCACCGCCATAGGAGAGACCCAGTACTTC. Translated: CASTAIGETQYF.

V usage is TRBV6-5 and J usage is TRBJ2-5, with D possibly TRBD2 on 5 matching bases. The V end lost 0 bases, the J end lost 4 bases, and 12 bases lay between the germline ends. Germline V gene sequence: CDR1 MNHEY, CDR2 SVGAGI. CDR3 length equals 15 residues. The CDR3 DNA is TGTGCCAGCAGTTACTCGTCGGGCGCGGGAGAGACCCAGTACTTC. Translated, it gives CASSYSSGAGETQYF.